The present TCR beta chain was sequenced within a study of T cells in Graves' hyperthyroidism and ophthalmopathy. Turning to the study itself: At the time of initial diagnosis and before any treatment, peripheral blood was collected.

This CDR3 is 14 amino acids long. Trimming left V 3 bases short and J 6 bases short, with 15 bases between. Germline V gives CDR1 MNHEY, CDR2 SMNVEV (reference sequence). Amplification of TCR beta CDR3 regions used RNA as the template. Using the HTBI primer set, a first-round RT-PCR was run on the TCR CDR3. MiXCR, applied by TCRdb to the multiplex PCR reads, yields one record per CDR3 protein. The sample records hundreds of thousands of distinct CDR3 sequences, around 22% being singletons. The rearrangement joins TRBV27 to TRBJ2-7, with D perhaps being TRBD1 or TRBD2 (5 bases each). The specimen sequenced was blood. This TCR was sampled from a young man with Graves' ophthalmopathy. DNA for the CDR3: TGTGCCAGCAGTTTCGGGGCAGGGAAGCTCGAGCAGTACTTC. This translates into CASSFGAGKLEQYF.